These 9 T cell receptor beta chains originate from one sample sequenced in a study of vaccination and CD4 T cells after COVID-19. Their antigens remain unidentified. Sequencing of the DNA from cultured CD4+ T cells was carried out with the Oncomine TCR Beta short-read assay. TCRdb re-analysed the PCR reads in MiXCR, keeping a single row per CDR3 protein. The data hold approximately 15,000 distinct CDR3 sequences, with 40% to 60% observed a single time. This sample's treatment: roughly 10-day PBMC culture with coronavirus spike peptide pools or control peptides (ViraFEST assay). The specimen was CD4+ T cells from blood, cultured in vitro, collected before SARS-CoV-2 vaccination. Every receptor here comes from a human donor who had recovered from COVID-19.

The chain links TRBV24-1 to TRBJ2-3; D not resolved. The CDR3 is 13 residues long. V lost 3 bases and J 8 bases, leaving 11 bases between the germline ends. Germline lookup yields CDR1 KGHDR and CDR2 SFDVKD. CDR3 sequence reads: CATSDPRLGTQYF. The CDR3 nucleotides are TGTGCCACCAGTGATCCTCGCTTAGGTACGCAGTATTTT.

The rearrangement joins TRBV7-9 to TRBJ2-6; D is perhaps TRBD1 (5 bases). The V end lost 6 bases, the J end lost 2 bases, and 20 bases lay between the germline ends. CDR3 length: 18 residues. Per the germline V gene, CDR1 is SEHNR and CDR2 is FQNEAQ (reference sequence). Here the CDR3 DNA reads TGTGCCAGCAGTACCTTCCAGAAGGGGAAGGCTGGGGCCAACGTCCTGACTTTC. Translated: CASSTFQKGKAGANVLTF.

The chain employs TRBV19 and TRBJ2-1; D may be TRBD2 (6 bases). The germline V gene has CDR1 LNHDA and CDR2 SQIVND (reference sequence). Trimming took off 5 bases at V and 5 bases at J, with 7 bases between the two ends. The CDR3 totals 12 residues. The CDR3 DNA reads TGTGCCAGTAGTGGCGGGAACAATGAGCAGTTCTTC. It translates to CASSGGNNEQFF.

The chain combines TRBV4-1 with TRBJ2-3; D is perhaps TRBD2 (6 bases). The V end lost 7 bases, the J end lost 0 bases, and 14 bases lay between the germline ends. Germline CDR1 reads MGHRA; CDR2 reads YSYEKL. This CDR3 is built from 15 residues. CDR3 in amino acids: CASTLGLGSTDTQYF. The CDR3 DNA follows: TGCGCCAGCACCCTGGGACTGGGTAGCACAGATACGCAGTATTTT.

The rearrangement joins TRBV5-1 to TRBJ2-1; TRBD2 aligns across 11 bases. The CDR3 is made up of 15 amino acids. V lost 0 bases to trimming and J lost 9 bases; unmatched junction nucleotides: 5. CDR1 and CDR2 from the germline V gene are SGHRS and YFSETQ. Here the CDR3 reads CASSLAQTSGGEQFF. CDR3 in DNA: TGCGCCAGCAGCTTGGCTCAAACTAGCGGGGGTGAGCAGTTCTTC.

The table lists this clonotype with a few counts. The chain couples TRBV20-1 to TRBJ1-4; the D gene is possibly TRBD1 (5 bases). The CDR3 is 11 amino acids. The germline V gene encodes CDR1 DFQATT and CDR2 SNEGSKA (reference sequence). Trimming took 3 bases from V and 15 from J, leaving 14 bases between them. CDR3 sequence (DNA): TGCAGTGCTAGGGAAGGGGTCAGGATGTTTTTT. Translating gives CSAREGVRMFF.

V and J are TRBV15 and TRBJ2-7, with 7 bases matching TRBD1. This CDR3 spans 15 amino acids. V was pared by 3 bases and J by 0 bases, with 5 bases of the junction left unmatched. Germline values: CDR1 LNHNV, CDR2 YYDKDF (reference sequence). The CDR3 sequence is CATSSTGESSYEQYF. CDR3 in DNA: TGTGCCACCAGCAGTACAGGGGAGAGCTCCTACGAGCAGTACTTC.

This rearrangement joins TRBV19 to TRBJ1-1; no clear D gene. Trimming took off 2 bases at V and 1 base at J, with 11 bases between the two ends. The CDR3 has 15 residues. Germline V lookup: CDR1 LNHDA, CDR2 SQIVND (reference sequence). Written as DNA, the CDR3 is TGTGCCAGTAGTATACCCTTTTCGGGGAACACTGAAGCTTTCTTT. It is translated as CASSIPFSGNTEAFF.

For the CDR3, the DNA is TGTGCCAGCAGCCGGACACTAACCTACTTC. It yields the protein CASSRTLTYF. The chain carries TRBV2 and TRBJ2-7; perhaps TRBD1 as D (5 bases). Germline values: CDR1 SNHLY, CDR2 FYNNEI. Trimming took off 6 bases at V and 13 bases at J, with 13 bases between the two ends. The CDR3 is made up of 10 amino acids.